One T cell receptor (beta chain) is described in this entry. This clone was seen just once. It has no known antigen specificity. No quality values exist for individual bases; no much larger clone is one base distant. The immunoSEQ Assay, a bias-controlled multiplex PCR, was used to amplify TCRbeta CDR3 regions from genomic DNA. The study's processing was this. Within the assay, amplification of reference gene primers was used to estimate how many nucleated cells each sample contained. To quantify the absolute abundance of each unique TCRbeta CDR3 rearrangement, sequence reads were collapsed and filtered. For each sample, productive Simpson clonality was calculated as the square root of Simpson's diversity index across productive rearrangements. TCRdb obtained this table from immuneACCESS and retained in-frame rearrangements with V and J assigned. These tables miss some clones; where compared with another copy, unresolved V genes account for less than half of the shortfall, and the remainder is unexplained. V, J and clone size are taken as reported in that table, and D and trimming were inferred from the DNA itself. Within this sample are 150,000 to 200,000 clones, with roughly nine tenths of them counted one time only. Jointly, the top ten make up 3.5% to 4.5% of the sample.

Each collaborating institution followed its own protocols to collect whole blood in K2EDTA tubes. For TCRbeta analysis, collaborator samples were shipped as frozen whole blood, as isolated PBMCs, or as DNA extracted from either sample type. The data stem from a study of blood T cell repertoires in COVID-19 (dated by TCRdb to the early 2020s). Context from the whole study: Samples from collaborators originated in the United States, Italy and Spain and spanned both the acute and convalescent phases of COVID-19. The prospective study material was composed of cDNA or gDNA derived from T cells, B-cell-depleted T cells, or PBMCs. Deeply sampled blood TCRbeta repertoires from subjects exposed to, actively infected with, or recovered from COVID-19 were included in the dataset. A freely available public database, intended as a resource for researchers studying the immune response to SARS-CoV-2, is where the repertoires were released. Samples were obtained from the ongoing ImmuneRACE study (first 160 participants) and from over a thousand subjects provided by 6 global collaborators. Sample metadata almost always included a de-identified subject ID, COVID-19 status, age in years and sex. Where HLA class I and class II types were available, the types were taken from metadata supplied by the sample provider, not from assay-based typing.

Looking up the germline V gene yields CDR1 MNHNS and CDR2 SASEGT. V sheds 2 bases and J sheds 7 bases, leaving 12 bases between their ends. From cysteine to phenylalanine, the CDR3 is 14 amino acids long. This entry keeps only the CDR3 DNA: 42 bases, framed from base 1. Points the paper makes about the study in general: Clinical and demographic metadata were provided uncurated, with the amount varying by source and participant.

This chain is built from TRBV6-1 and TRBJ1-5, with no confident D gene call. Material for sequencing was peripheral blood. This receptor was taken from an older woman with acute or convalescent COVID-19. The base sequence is TGTGCCAGCAGTGAACTCTCCCCGGTCCAGCCCCAGCATTTT. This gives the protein CASSELSPVQPQHF.